This T cell receptor (beta chain) appears in the sequencing data of a study of blood T cell repertoires in COVID-19. Sequenced by immunoSEQ multiplex PCR; TCRdb stores in-frame clones only, minus some. The repertoire holds more than 250,000 clones, with 88% as singletons. The Seattle site enrolled patients during active infection and followed them longitudinally. The source is a woman aged 25 to 45 with COVID-19, enrolled during active disease. Sequencing input: peripheral blood.

The CDR3 DNA sequence: TGTGCCAGCTCACCAACAGGACAGGGTCTGGGTCAGCCCCAGCATTTT. Its protein is CASSPTGQGLGQPQHF. The chain has TRBV18 and TRBJ1-5, with 8 nucleotides matching TRBD1. The CDR3 loop spans 16 amino acids. V shed 2 bases and J 6 bases; nucleotides not matched to a gene: 9. CDR1 is KGHSH, CDR2 LQKENI, per germline.